The 22 T cell receptor beta chains in this list originate from one sample, sequenced in a study of CD8+CD57+ T cells in acquired aplastic anemia. Profiles of TCR beta VDJ and CDR3 were generated from a genomic DNA template. Using its own MiXCR run on the reads, TCRdb lists one record per CDR3 protein. The data show hundreds of thousands of distinct CDR3 sequences, with approximately 70% seen just once and more than 3.5% held by the top ten. The material sequenced was sorted CD4+, CD8+, or CD8+CD57+ T cells (not recorded which) from PBMCs. The receptors stem from a human donor in good health, serving as a control.

This clonotype was counted at least ten times. The V gene is TRBV6-1, the J gene TRBJ1-2; no reliable D call. The CDR3 runs to 15 residues. Germline lookup yields CDR1 MNHNS and CDR2 SASEGT. Trimming pared 7 bases from V and 0 bases from J, leaving 15 bases between. CDR3 region: CASTQSGVPNYGYTF. The DNA for the CDR3 is TGTGCCAGCACTCAAAGCGGGGTTCCTAACTATGGCTACACCTTC.

This clonotype has at least ten counts. The chain combines TRBV18 with TRBJ1-6; weak D call: TRBD1 (5 bases). Trimming took off 3 bases at V and 10 bases at J, with 10 bases between the two ends. The CDR3 is made up of 13 amino acids. From germline, CDR1 is KGHSH and CDR2 LQKENI. The CDR3, as DNA: TGTGCCAGCTCACCTCGAGGGGAGTCACCCCTCCACTTT. Protein: CASSPRGESPLHF.

The chain recombines TRBV9 with TRBJ1-5; 9 nucleotides align to TRBD1. Germline CDR1 reads SGDLS; CDR2 reads YYNGEE. The CDR3 is 15 amino acids. With V trimmed by 4 bases and J by 14 bases, 16 bases remained unmatched. As DNA, the CDR3 is TGTGCCAGCAGCCCCGGGACAGGGAAGGATGGCCCCAAGCATTTT. Protein product: CASSPGTGKDGPKHF.

DNA of the CDR3: TGTGCCAGCAGATCAGGGTCGTCCTATCATTCACCCCTCTACTTC. It encodes CASRSGSSYHSPLYF. V and J are TRBV7-2 and TRBJ2-5, with a weak D call TRBD1 (5 bases). Germline V CDR1 and CDR2: SGHTA, FQGNSA. CDR3 size: 15 residues. Trimming took off 6 bases at V and 14 bases at J, with 28 bases between the two ends.

CDR3 sequence (DNA): TGCAGTGCTAGGAGCGGGGGGGAGAATCGTGGCTACACCTTC. Its protein product is CSARSGGENRGYTF. V usage is TRBV20-1 and J usage is TRBJ1-2, with D perhaps matching TRBD1 (5 bases). In germline, CDR1 is DFQATT, CDR2 SNEGSKA (reference sequence). With 3 bases removed from V and 7 bases from J, the gap between germline ends came to 18 bases. The CDR3 runs to 14 residues.

This clonotype came up once. The junction and the germline gene differ at one end; a read error may be behind it. V is TRBV11-2 and J is TRBJ1-1; no clear D gene. This CDR3 comprises 14 residues. From germline, CDR1 is SGHAT and CDR2 FQNNGV. Here the CDR3 DNA reads TGTGCCAGCAGCCCGAGGACGGTACGGCCGCCCGCGTTTTTT. This translates into CASSPRTVRPPAFF.

V usage is TRBV11-2 and J usage is TRBJ1-6, with D hard to call. The CDR3 is 14 amino acids. The ends were cut back, 6 bases at V and 10 bases at J, with 16 bases in the middle. Germline assignment: CDR1 SGHAT and CDR2 FQNNGV. The DNA for the CDR3 is TGTGCCAGCAGTCCCGAACCAACAGACTCACCCCTCCACTTT. Translating gives CASSPEPTDSPLHF.

Turning to this clonotype: A single base separates this from a much larger clone, so it may be a read error. The chain recombines TRBV6-1 with TRBJ1-1; TRBD1 might be the D (6 bases). The CDR3 runs 14 residues. V was shortened by 5 bases and J by 7 bases, with 17 bases between the two germline ends. Germline assignment: CDR1 MNHNS and CDR2 SASEGT. DNA for the CDR3: TGTGCCAGCAGTACGAGGGGGGCCACAGGTGAAGCTTTCTTT. As protein: CASSTRGATGEAFF.

This clonotype was picked up many times. The chain carries TRBV5-8 and TRBJ2-2; D tentatively reads TRBD1 or TRBD2 (5 bases each). The V end lost 5 bases, the J end lost 3 bases, and 14 bases lay between the germline ends. The CDR3 contains 15 residues. Looked up from germline, CDR1 is SGHTS and CDR2 is YDEGEE. CDR3 sequence: CASRGPGDYTGELFF. The CDR3 DNA reads as TGTGCCAGCAGGGGACCTGGGGATTACACCGGGGAGCTGTTTTTT.

This clonotype was seen only once. The conserved final phenylalanine or tryptophan is absent from the CDR3, which likely points to a read error. This chain connects TRBV15 to TRBJ1-2, with D perhaps matching TRBD1 (5 bases). In germline, CDR1 is LNHNV, CDR2 YYDKDF (reference sequence). The germline V and J ends were trimmed by 0 bases and 8 bases, with 13 bases remaining between them. The CDR3 loop spans 14 amino acids. The CDR3 here is CATSRDGQGGGYTV. The CDR3 nucleotides are TGTGCCACCAGCAGAGATGGGCAGGGAGGCGGCTACACCGTC.

About this clonotype: This may be a read error: a much more frequent sequence differs by one nucleotide. The CDR3 ends on some other residue instead of the conserved phenylalanine or tryptophan, so this is likely a read error. The chain couples TRBV12-3 or TRBV12-4 to TRBJ2-3; a weak D match, TRBD1 (6 bases). V lost 4 bases, J lost 4 bases, and 9 bases lay in between. The CDR3 runs 13 residues. CDR3 loop: CASSSGVADTQYL. The CDR3, as DNA: TGTGCCAGCAGTTCAGGGGTAGCAGATACGCAGTATCTT.

There are many counts of this clonotype. The V gene is TRBV6-5, the J gene TRBJ2-2; D gene uncertain. The CDR3 runs to 13 residues. V lost 6 bases and J 7 bases, leaving 12 bases between the germline ends. The germline V gene has CDR1 MNHEY and CDR2 SVGAGI. The CDR3 DNA reads TGTGCCAGCAGCCGAAGGGTTCACGGGGAGCTGTTTTTT. It yields the protein CASSRRVHGELFF.

Note on this clonotype: This may arise from a read error, as a much more abundant clone is one base away. The chain links TRBV12-3 or TRBV12-4 to TRBJ2-1, with a tentative D call TRBD1 (6 bases). The CDR3 is 15 amino acids. As DNA, the CDR3 is TGTGCCAGCAGTTCGTCATCAGGGGTTTACAATGAGCAGTCCTTC. The encoded protein is CASSSSSGVYNEQSF.

With regard to this clonotype: One end of the junction is discordant with germline, which a read error may explain. V gene TRBV7-2 combines with J gene TRBJ1-2; the D is unclear. This CDR3 region has 13 residues. Germline V gene sequence: CDR1 SGHTA, CDR2 FQGNSA. The CDR3 loop is CASSLSLGNGFTF. DNA for the CDR3: TGTGCCAGCAGCTTGTCTCTTGGGAATGGCTTCACCTTC.

Comment on this clonotype: No conserved phenylalanine or tryptophan is present at the end of the CDR3, so a read error is the likely explanation. The gene calls are TRBV7-4 and TRBJ1-2; tentatively, D is TRBD1 (5 bases). The germline gives CDR1 SGHVT, CDR2 SQSDAQ. This CDR3 is 12 amino acids long. CDR3 coding DNA: TGTGCCAGCAGCCTGACAGACTATGGGTACACCACG. This gives the protein CASSLTDYGYTT.

This clonotype occurred many times. The chain couples TRBV7-9 to TRBJ2-7, with D possibly matching TRBD1 (6 bases). V gave up 4 bases and J gave up 5 bases, with 9 bases separating them. Germline CDR1 SEHNR, CDR2 FQNEAQ (reference sequence). The CDR3 is made up of 12 amino acids. The CDR3 region is CASSYHRDEQYF. As DNA, the CDR3 is TGTGCCAGCAGCTACCACAGGGACGAGCAGTACTTC.

This clonotype has a count of ten or more. The chain carries TRBV5-1 and TRBJ1-5; weak D call: TRBD1 (5 bases). This CDR3 comprises 18 residues. Germline V gives CDR1 SGHRS, CDR2 YFSETQ. V shed 2 bases and J shed 1 base, with 19 bases lying between them. The CDR3: CASSFPTRGEMSNQPQHF. As DNA, the CDR3 is TGCGCCAGCAGCTTCCCTACCCGGGGGGAGATGAGCAATCAGCCCCAGCATTTT.

The chain has TRBV20-1 and TRBJ2-1; D tentatively fits TRBD1 or TRBD2 (6 bases each). Germline V gene lookup returns CDR1 DFQATT and CDR2 SNEGSKA (reference sequence). V gave up 1 base and J gave up 8 bases, with 15 bases separating them. The CDR3 is 14 amino acids. The CDR3 protein is CSARVQGTDHEQFF. The CDR3 DNA reads as TGCAGTGCTAGAGTTCAGGGGACTGACCATGAGCAGTTCTTC.

In the case of this clonotype: One end of the junction varies from germline; a read error may be responsible. J is TRBJ1-6 and V is TRBV7-3; weak D call: TRBD1 (5 bases). Germline V CDR1 and CDR2: SGHTA, FQGTGA. CDR3 length: 14 residues. The CDR3 sequence is CASSSDGASAYVYF. Here the CDR3 DNA reads TGTGCCAGCAGCTCGGATGGGGCGAGCGCCTACGTCTACTTT. The whole variable domain, filled in from reference TRBV7-3 and TRBJ1-6, reads GAGVSQTPSNKVTEKGKYVELRCDPISGHTALYWYRQSLGQGPEFLIYFQGTGAADDSGLPNDRFFAVRPEGSVSTLKIQRTERGDSAVYLCASSSDGASAYVYFGNGTRLTVT.

CDR3 sequence (DNA): TGTGCCAGCAGTTCACAGGGGGCCTACGAGCAGTACTTC. Amino acids: CASSSQGAYEQYF. The chain links TRBV6-5 to TRBJ2-7; 8 bases match TRBD1. This CDR3 contains 13 residues. Trimming cost V 4 bases and J 2 bases; bases outside gene matches: 1. Germline values: CDR1 MNHEY, CDR2 SVGAGI.

With regard to this clonotype: One end of the junction does not line up with germline, which may come from a read error. The CDR3 DNA reads as TGCAGCGCTGCCGGGCAGGGGGGAACATTGGAGCAGTACTTT. Its protein is CSAAGQGGTLEQYF. V and J are TRBV29-1 and TRBJ2-3, with D perhaps matching TRBD1 (7 bases). The length of the CDR3 is 14 residues. Germline CDR1 reads SQVTM; CDR2 reads ANQGSEA.

V gene TRBV5-4 combines with J gene TRBJ1-2; no firm D call. The V gene lost 4 bases and the J gene lost 4 bases, with 20 bases spanning the gap. The length of the CDR3 is 16 residues. Germline CDR1 is SGHNT and CDR2 is YYREEE (reference sequence). CDR3 amino acids: CASSNNTSAKSYGYTF. CDR3 in DNA: TGTGCCAGCAGCAATAATACAAGCGCAAAATCCTATGGCTACACCTTC.